A single T cell receptor (beta chain) is shown here with its context. Looked up from germline, CDR1 is MNHNS and CDR2 is SASEGT. The V end lost 1 base, the J end lost 7 bases, and 17 bases lay between the germline ends. This CDR3 has 15 residues. This sample was included in a study of long-term antiretroviral therapy in people with HIV. This was the immunoSEQ v3.0 assay at survey level. TCRdb's table, derived via immunoSEQ multiplex PCR, lists solely in-frame clones and lacks some. The sample records approximately 6,700 clones, around 70% being singletons. This sequence joins TRBV6-1 and TRBJ2-7, with D tentatively TRBD1 or TRBD2 (5 bases each). This TCR was recovered from a man aged 18 to 30 with HIV. The material sequenced was unsorted PBMCs, taken 0.1 years before starting antiretroviral therapy. The CDR3 region has the DNA TGTGCCAGCAGTGAAGAGGACACCGGGGCCCGGGAGCAGTACGTC. Protein: CASSEEDTGAREQYV.